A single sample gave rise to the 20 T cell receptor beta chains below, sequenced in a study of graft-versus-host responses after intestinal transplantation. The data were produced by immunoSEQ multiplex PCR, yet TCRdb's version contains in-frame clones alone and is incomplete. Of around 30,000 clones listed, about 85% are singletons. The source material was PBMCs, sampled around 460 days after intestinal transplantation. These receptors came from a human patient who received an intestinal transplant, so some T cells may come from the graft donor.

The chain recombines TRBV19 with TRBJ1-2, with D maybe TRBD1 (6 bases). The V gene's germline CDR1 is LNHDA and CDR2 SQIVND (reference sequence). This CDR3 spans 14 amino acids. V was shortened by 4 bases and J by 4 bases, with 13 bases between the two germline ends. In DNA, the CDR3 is TGTGCCAGTAGTAACCCGGGGGCGGCCTATGGCTACACCTTC. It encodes CASSNPGAAYGYTF.

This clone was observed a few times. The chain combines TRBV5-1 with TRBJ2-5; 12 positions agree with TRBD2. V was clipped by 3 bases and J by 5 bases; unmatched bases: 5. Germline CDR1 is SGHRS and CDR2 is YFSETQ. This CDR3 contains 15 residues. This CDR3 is CASSSTSGSWETQYF. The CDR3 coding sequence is TGCGCCAGCAGCTCGACTAGCGGGAGTTGGGAGACCCAGTACTTC.

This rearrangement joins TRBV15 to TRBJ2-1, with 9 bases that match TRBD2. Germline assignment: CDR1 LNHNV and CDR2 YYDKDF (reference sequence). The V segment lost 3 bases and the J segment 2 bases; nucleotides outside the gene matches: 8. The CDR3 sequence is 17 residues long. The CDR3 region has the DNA TGTGCCACCAGCAGGGGGAATAGCGGGGGCCCCTACAATGAGCAGTTCTTC. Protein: CATSRGNSGGPYNEQFF.

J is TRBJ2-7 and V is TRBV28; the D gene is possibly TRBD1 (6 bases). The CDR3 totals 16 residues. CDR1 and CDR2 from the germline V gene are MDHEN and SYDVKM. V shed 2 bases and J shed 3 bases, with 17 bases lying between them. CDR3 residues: CASSLSGGQPIYEQYF. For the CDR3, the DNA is TGTGCCAGCAGTTTAAGCGGTGGACAGCCCATCTACGAGCAGTACTTC.

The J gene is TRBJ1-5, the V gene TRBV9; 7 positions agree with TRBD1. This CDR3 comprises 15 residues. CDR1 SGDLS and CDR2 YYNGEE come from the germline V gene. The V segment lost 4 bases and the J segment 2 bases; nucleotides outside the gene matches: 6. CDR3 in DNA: TGTGCCAGCAGCACCCTGGACAGGCGCAATCAGCCCCAGCATTTT. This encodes CASSTLDRRNQPQHF.

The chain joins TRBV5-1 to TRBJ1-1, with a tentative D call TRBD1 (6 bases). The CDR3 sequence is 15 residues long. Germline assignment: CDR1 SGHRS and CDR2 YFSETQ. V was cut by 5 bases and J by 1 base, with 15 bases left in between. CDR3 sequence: CASRDSIVRNTEAFF. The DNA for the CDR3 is TGCGCCAGCAGGGACAGTATCGTCCGGAACACTGAAGCTTTCTTT.

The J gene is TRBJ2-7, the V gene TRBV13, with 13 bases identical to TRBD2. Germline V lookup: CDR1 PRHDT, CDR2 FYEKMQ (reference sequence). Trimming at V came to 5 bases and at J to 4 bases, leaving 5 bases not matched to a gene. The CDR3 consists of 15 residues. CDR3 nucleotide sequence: TGTGCCAGCAGCCAAGGACTAGCGGGAGATTACGAGCAGTACTTC. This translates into CASSQGLAGDYEQYF.

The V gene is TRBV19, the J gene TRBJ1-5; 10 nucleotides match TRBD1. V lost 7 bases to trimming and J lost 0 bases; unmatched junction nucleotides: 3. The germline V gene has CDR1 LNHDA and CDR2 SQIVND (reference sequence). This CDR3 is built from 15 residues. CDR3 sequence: CASIRDRGSNQPQHF. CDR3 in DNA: TGTGCCAGTATTCGGGACAGGGGTAGCAATCAGCCCCAGCATTTT.

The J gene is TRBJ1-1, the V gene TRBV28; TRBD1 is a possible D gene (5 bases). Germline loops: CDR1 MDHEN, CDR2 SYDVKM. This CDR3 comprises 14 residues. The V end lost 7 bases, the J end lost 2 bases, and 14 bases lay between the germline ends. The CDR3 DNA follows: TGTGCCAGCATCCCAGGGCACCTTAACACTGAAGCTTTCTTT. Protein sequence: CASIPGHLNTEAFF.

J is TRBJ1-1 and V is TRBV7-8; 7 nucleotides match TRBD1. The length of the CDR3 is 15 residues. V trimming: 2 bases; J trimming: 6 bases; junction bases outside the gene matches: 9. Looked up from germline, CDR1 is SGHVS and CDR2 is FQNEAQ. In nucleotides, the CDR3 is TGTGCCAGCAGCTTATTCCAGGGGGGCTCTCCTGAAGCTTTCTTT. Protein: CASSLFQGGSPEAFF.

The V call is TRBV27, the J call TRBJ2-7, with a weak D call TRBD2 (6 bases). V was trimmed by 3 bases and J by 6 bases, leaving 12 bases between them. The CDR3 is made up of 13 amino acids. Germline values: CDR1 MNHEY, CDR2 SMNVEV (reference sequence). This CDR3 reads CASSLSGDREQYF. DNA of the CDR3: TGTGCCAGCAGTTTGTCGGGGGATCGCGAGCAGTACTTC.

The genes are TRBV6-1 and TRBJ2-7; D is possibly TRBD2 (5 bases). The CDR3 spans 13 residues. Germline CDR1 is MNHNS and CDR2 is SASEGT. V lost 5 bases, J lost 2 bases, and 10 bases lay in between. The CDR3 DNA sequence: TGTGCCAGCAGTTGGGGAGATGCCTACGAGCAGTACTTC. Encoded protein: CASSWGDAYEQYF.

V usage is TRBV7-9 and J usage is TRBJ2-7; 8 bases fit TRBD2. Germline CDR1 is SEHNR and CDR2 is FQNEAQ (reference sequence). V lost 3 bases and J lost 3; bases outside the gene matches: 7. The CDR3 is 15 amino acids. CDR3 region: CASSFQAREGYEQYF. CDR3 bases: TGTGCCAGCAGCTTCCAGGCCCGGGAGGGCTACGAGCAGTACTTC.

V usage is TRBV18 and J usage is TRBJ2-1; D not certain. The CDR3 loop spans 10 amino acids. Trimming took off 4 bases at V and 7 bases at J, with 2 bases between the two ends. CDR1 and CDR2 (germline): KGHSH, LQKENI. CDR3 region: CASSRNEQFF. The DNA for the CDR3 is TGTGCCAGCTCACGTAATGAGCAGTTCTTC.

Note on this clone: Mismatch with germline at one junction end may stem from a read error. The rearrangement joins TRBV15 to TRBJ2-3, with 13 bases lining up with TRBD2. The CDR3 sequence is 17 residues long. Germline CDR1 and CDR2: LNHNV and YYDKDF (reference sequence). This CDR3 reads CATSSRRTSGRADAQYF. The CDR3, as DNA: TGTGCCACCAGCAGTCGGCGGACTAGCGGGAGAGCAGATGCGCAGTATTTT.

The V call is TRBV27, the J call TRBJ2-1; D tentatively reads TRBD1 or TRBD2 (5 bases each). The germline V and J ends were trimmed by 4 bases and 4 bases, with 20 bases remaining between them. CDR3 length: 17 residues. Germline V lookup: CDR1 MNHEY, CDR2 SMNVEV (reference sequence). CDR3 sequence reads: CASSYHRGTEGYNEQFF. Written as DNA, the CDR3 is TGTGCCAGCAGTTATCACCGGGGCACAGAAGGGTACAATGAGCAGTTCTTC.

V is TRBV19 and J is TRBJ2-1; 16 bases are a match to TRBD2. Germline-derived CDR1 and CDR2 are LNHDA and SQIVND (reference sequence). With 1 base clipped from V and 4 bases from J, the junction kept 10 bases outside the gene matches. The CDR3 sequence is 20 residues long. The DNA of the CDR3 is TGTGCCAGTAGTATAGTCGCCGGGACTAGCGGGGGGGCGGGATACAATGAGCAGTTCTTC. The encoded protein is CASSIVAGTSGGAGYNEQFF.

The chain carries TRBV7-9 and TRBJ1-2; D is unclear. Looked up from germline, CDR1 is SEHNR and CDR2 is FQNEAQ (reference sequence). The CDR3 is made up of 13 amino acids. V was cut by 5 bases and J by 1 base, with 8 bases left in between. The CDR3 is CASSPLSNYGYTF. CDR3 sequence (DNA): TGTGCCAGCAGCCCCTTAAGTAACTATGGCTACACCTTC.

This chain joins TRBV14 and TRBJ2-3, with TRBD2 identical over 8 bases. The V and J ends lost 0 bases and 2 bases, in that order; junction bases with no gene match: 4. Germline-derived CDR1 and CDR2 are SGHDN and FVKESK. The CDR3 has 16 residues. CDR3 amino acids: CASSQDFGGVTDTQYF. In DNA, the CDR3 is TGTGCCAGCAGCCAAGATTTCGGGGGGGTCACAGATACGCAGTATTTT. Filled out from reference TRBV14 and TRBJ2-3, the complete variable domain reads EAGVTQFPSHSVIEKGQTVTLRCDPISGHDNLYWYRRVMGKEIKFLLHFVKESKQDESGMPNNRFLAERTGGTYSTLKVQPAELEDSGVYFCASSQDFGGVTDTQYFGPGTRLTVL.

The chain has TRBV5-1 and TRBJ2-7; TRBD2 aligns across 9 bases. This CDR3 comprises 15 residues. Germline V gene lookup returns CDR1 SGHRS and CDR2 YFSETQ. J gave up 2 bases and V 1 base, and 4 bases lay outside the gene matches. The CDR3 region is CASSLRTSDTYEQYF. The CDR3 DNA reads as TGCGCCAGCAGCTTGCGGACTAGCGACACCTACGAGCAGTACTTC. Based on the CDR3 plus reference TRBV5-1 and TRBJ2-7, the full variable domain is KAGVTQTPRYLIKTRGQQVTLSCSPISGHRSVSWYQQTPGQGLQFLFEYFSETQRNKGNFPGRFSGRQFSNSRSEMNVSTLELGDSALYLCASSLRTSDTYEQYFGPGTRLTVT.